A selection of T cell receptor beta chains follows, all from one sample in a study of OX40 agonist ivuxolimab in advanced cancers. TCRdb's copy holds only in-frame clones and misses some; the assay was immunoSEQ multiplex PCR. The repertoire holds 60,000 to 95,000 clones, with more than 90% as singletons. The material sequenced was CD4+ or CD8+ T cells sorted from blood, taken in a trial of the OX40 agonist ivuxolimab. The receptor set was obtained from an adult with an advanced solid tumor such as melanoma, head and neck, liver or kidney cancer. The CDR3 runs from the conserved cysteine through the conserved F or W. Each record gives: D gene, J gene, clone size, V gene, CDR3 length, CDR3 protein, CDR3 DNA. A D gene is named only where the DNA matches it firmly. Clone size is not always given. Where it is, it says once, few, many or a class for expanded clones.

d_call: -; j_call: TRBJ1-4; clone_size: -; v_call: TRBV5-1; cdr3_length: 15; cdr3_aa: CASSLGGAGDEKLFF; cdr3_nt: TGCGCCAGCAGCTTGGGTGGGGCAGGTGATGAAAAACTGTTTTTT
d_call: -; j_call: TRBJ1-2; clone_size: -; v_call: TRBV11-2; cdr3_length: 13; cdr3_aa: CASSSEISVGYTF; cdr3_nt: TGTGCCAGCAGCTCTGAGATCTCGGTAGGCTACACCTTC
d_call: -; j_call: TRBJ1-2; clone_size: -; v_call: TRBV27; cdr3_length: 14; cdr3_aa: CASSPMRDNYGYTF; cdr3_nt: TGTGCCAGCAGCCCTATGCGGGACAACTATGGCTACACCTTC
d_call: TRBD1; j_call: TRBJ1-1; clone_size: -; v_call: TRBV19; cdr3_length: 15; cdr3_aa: CASSIGGQGSTEAFF; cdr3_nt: TGTGCCAGTAGTATAGGAGGACAGGGTAGTACTGAAGCTTTCTTT
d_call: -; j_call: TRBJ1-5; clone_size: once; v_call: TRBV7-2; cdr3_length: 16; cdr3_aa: CASSLATGAVGQPQHF; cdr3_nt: TGTGCCAGCAGCTTAGCGACCGGGGCGGTGGGTCAGCCCCAGCATTTT
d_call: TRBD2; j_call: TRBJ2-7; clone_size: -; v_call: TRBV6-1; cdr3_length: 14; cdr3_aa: CASWGGLAGGEQYF; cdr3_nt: TGTGCCAGCTGGGGGGGACTAGCGGGAGGCGAGCAGTACTTC
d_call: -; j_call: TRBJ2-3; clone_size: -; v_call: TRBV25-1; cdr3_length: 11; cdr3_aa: CATRGVDTQYF; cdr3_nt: TGTGCTACCCGAGGGGTAGATACGCAGTATTTT
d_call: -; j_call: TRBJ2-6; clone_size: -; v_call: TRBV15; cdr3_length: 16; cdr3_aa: CATSFRLHSGANVLTF; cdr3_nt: TGTGCCACCAGCTTTAGACTCCACTCTGGGGCCAACGTCCTGACTTTC
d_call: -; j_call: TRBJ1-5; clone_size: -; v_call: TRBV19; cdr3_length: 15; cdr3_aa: CASSTQGSGNQPQHF; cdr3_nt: TGTGCCAGTAGTACCCAGGGTTCTGGCAATCAGCCCCAGCATTTT
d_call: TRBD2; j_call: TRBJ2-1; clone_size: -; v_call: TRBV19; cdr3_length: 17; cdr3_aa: CASSLMTSGRSYNEQFF; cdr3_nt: TGTGCCAGTAGTCTGATGACTAGCGGGAGGTCCTACAATGAGCAGTTCTTC
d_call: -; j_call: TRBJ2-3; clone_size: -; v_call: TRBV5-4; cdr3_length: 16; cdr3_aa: CASSSPLSLSTDTQYF; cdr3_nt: TGTGCCAGCAGTTCACCTTTGAGTTTAAGCACAGATACGCAGTATTTT
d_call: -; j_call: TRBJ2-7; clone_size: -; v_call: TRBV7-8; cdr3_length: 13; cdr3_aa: CASSLVAGYEQYF; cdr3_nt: TGTGCCAGCAGCTTAGTGGCGGGGTACGAGCAGTACTTC
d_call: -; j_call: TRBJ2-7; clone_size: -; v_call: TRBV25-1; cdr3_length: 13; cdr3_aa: CASSDNLGYEQYF; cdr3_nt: TGTGCCAGCAGTGACAACCTAGGCTACGAGCAGTACTTC
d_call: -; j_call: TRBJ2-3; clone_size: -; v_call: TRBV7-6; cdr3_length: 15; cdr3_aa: CASSLVGTSTDTQYF; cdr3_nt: TGTGCCAGCAGCTTAGTGGGGACTAGCACAGATACGCAGTATTTT
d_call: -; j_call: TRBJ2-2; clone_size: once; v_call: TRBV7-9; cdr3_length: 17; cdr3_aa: CASSLRPHVENTGELFF; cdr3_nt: TGTGCCAGCAGCTTAAGACCTCACGTAGAGAACACCGGGGAGCTGTTTTTT
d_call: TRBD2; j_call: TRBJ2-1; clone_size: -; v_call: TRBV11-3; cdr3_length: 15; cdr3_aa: CASSGGTSSYNEQFF; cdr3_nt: TGTGCCAGCAGCGGGGGGACTAGCTCCTACAATGAGCAGTTCTTC
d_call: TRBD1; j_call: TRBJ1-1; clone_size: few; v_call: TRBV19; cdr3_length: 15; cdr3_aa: CASTNLDRGNTEAFF; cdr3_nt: TGTGCCAGTACCAATCTGGACAGGGGGAACACTGAAGCTTTCTTT
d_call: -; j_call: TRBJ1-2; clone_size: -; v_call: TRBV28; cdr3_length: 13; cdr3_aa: CASSFQGIRGYTF; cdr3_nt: TGTGCCAGCAGTTTCCAGGGGATAAGGGGCTACACCTTC
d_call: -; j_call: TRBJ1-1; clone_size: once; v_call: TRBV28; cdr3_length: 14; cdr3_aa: CASSSTVVDTEAFF; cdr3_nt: TGTGCCAGCAGTTCGACAGTTGTGGACACTGAAGCTTTCTTT
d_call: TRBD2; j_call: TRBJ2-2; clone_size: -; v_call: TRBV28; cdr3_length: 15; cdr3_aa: CASSGAGANTGELFF; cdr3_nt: TGTGCCAGCAGTGGGGCGGGGGCGAACACCGGGGAGCTGTTTTTT
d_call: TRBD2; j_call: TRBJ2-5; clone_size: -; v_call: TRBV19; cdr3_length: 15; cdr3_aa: CASSIGTSEQETQYF; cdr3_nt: TGTGCCAGTAGTATCGGGACTAGCGAACAAGAGACCCAGTACTTC
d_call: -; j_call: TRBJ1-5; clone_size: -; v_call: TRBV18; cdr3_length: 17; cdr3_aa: CASSPSAGGDIVKPQHF; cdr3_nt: TGTGCCAGCTCACCTTCGGCAGGTGGGGATATTGTGAAGCCCCAGCATTTT